This T cell receptor beta chain came from a study of cytomegalovirus exposure and HLA in healthy donors. Primers included in the PCR were 60 Vbeta and 13 Jbeta primers. The data were produced by immunoSEQ multiplex PCR, yet TCRdb's version contains in-frame clones alone and is incomplete. The table has about 160,000 clones, approximately 80% seen once. This clone was seen a few times. This clonotype was obtained from a male donor in good health and CMV-seropositive. Sequenced sample: PBMCs.

The CDR3 here is CASSQDLHGYTF. The DNA of the CDR3 is TGTGCCAGCAGCCAAGATCTACATGGCTACACCTTC. V and J are TRBV4-2 and TRBJ1-2; no clear D. V lost 0 bases and J lost 6, with 5 bases in between. The CDR3 consists of 12 residues. Germline V lookup: CDR1 LGHNA, CDR2 YNFKEQ.